The source of this TCR beta chain is a study of blood T cell repertoires in COVID-19. Overall study context: Specimens from acute and convalescent COVID-19 originated in the United States, Italy and Spain. PBMCs, B-cell-depleted T cells, or T cells were the source of the cDNA or gDNA that made up the material.

Source study methods: For nucleated cells, counts were estimated from reference gene primer amplification. Clones were sequenced by immunoSEQ multiplex PCR, and TCRdb holds only the in-frame ones, with some missing. V and J calls and clone size are as listed in that table; D and trimming were resolved from the DNA. Here the sample spans about 130,000 clones, about 80% being singletons. The CDR3 is made up of 19 amino acids. The clonotype comes from a human donor in a cohort sampled during active COVID-19. The sample was peripheral blood. The rearrangement joins TRBV21-1 to TRBJ1-6; the DNA was not compared with TRBD1, the D call given in the table. TRBV21-1 is noted as a pseudogene. DNA of the CDR3: TGTGCCAGCAGCAAACCCCCACAGGGGCGTCGCTCCTATAATTCACCCCTCCACTTT. It codes for CASSKPPQGRRSYNSPLHF.